This T cell receptor (beta chain) derives from a study of immune evolution from preneoplasia to lung adenocarcinoma. Study-level findings and limits: Normal lung had the highest top T cell clone frequencies. Normal lung had highest clonality; later lesions appeared denser, more diverse.

Using immunoSEQ multiplex PCR, the repertoire was profiled, and TCRdb retains in-frame clones only, with some absent. Of about 5,100 clones listed, roughly 85% are singletons. Between the mid-2010s and the late 2010s, patients underwent resection in Japan or China. Two lung cancer pathologists independently confirmed each histologic diagnosis. The V gene lost 2 bases and the J gene lost 4 bases, with 21 bases spanning the gap. Germline loops: CDR1 SEHNR, CDR2 FQNEAQ (reference sequence). This CDR3 has 17 amino acids. A single count supports this clone. Antigen unknown. The sample was FFPE normal lung tissue adjacent to the tumor. The chain employs TRBV7-9 and TRBJ2-7, with unresolved D. The clonotype was recovered from a person in their sixties or seventies with lung adenocarcinoma. As DNA, the CDR3 is TGTGCCAGCAGCTTAACCCTAGAAGGACCCCTAGGGTACGAGCAGTACTTC. It encodes CASSLTLEGPLGYEQYF.